The clone carrying this T cell receptor (beta chain) has a single count. This CDR3 region has 15 residues. CDR1 and CDR2 (germline): MNHNS, SASEGT. V was pared by 0 bases and J by 8 bases, with 14 bases between. This sample is drawn from a study of blood T cell repertoires in COVID-19. For the study at large: The analysed material was cDNA or gDNA that came from T cells, B-cell-depleted T cells, or PBMCs.

Study processing details: Using reference gene primer amplification, nucleated cell counts were estimated. Profiling relied on immunoSEQ multiplex PCR, and the TCRdb table lists in-frame clones only, not all of them. D and trimming come from the DNA, and the V and J calls and clone size come from that table. The sample yields roughly 130,000 clones, approximately 88% seen once. This sequence joins TRBV6-1 and TRBJ1-3; D ambiguous. Sequenced: peripheral blood. This receptor was taken from a woman in her 30s who had recovered from COVID-19. CDR3 nucleotides: TGTGCCAGCAGTGAAGCGCCCACGGGGATATACACCATATATTTT. Encoded protein: CASSEAPTGIYTIYF.